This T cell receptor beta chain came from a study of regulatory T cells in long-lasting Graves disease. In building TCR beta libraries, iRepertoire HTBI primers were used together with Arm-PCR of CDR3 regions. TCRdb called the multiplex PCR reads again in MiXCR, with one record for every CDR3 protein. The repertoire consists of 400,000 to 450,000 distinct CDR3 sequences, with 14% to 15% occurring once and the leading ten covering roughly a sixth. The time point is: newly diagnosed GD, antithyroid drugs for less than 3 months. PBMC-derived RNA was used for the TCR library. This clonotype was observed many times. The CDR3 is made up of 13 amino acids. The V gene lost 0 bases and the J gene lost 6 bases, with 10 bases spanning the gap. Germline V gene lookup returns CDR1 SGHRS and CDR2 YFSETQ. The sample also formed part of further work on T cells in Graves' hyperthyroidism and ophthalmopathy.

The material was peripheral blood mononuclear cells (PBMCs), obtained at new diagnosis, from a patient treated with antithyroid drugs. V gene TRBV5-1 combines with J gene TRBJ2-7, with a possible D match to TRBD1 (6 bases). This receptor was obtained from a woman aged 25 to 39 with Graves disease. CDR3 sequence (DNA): TGCGCCAGCAGCTTGGTAACAGGGCTCGAGCAGTACTTC. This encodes CASSLVTGLEQYF.